This entry lists 6 T cell receptor beta chains sequenced from one sample in a study of blood T cell repertoires in COVID-19. Profiling relied on immunoSEQ multiplex PCR, and the TCRdb table lists in-frame clones only, not all of them. The table lists some 130,000 clones, roughly 90% of them singletons. The source material was PBMCs or T cells enriched from blood (not recorded which). These TCRs come from a woman in her fifties or sixties who had recovered from COVID-19.

The chain combines TRBV6-5 with TRBJ2-3, with 7 nucleotides matching TRBD1. In germline, CDR1 is MNHEY, CDR2 SVGAGI. The CDR3 extends over 14 amino acids. J lost 4 bases, V lost 6 bases, and 7 bases had no gene match. The CDR3 protein is CASRALQGSDTQYF. The DNA of the CDR3 is TGTGCCAGCAGGGCATTACAGGGGTCAGATACGCAGTATTTT.

This clone showed up just a few times. J is TRBJ1-1 and V is TRBV19, with D possibly TRBD1 on 5 matching bases. The ends were cut back, 7 bases at V and 8 bases at J, with 17 bases in the middle. This CDR3 comprises 13 residues. In germline, CDR1 is LNHDA, CDR2 SQIVND (reference sequence). The CDR3 loop is CASKVTAQNEAFF. DNA for the CDR3: TGTGCCAGTAAAGTGACAGCGCAGAACGAAGCTTTCTTT. Supplemented by reference TRBV19 and TRBJ1-1, the full variable domain reads DGGITQSPKYLFRKEGQNVTLSCEQNLNHDAMYWYRQDPGQGLRLIYYSQIVNDFQKGDIAEGYSVSREKKESFPLTVTSAQKNPTAFYLCASKVTAQNEAFFGQGTRLTVV.

The J gene is TRBJ1-2, the V gene TRBV5-1; TRBD1 agrees at 10 bases. V gave up 4 bases and J gave up 6 bases; unmatched junction bases: 6. The germline V gene has CDR1 SGHRS and CDR2 YFSETQ. This CDR3 region has 14 residues. The chain's CDR3 is CASSPGQGVNGYTF. CDR3 sequence (DNA): TGCGCCAGCAGCCCAGGACAGGGGGTGAATGGCTACACCTTC.

The chain employs TRBV7-9 and TRBJ1-4; 9 positions agree with TRBD1. The CDR3 consists of 13 residues. Trimming at V came to 6 bases and at J to 8 bases, leaving 4 bases not matched to a gene. Germline CDR1 SEHNR, CDR2 FQNEAQ (reference sequence). In DNA, the CDR3 is TGTGCCAGCAGGAGGACAGGGGTCGAAAAACTGTTTTTT. Translation: CASRRTGVEKLFF.

The V gene is TRBV4-1, the J gene TRBJ1-1; the match to TRBD1 covers 7 bases. V was clipped by 4 bases and J by 5 bases; unmatched bases: 4. The CDR3 consists of 13 residues. Germline V gene data show CDR1 as MGHRA and CDR2 as YSYEKL. The CDR3 DNA sequence: TGCGCCAGCAGCCGAACAGGGGAGACTGAAGCTTTCTTT. This gives the protein CASSRTGETEAFF.

This chain connects TRBV7-9 to TRBJ2-7; D might be TRBD1 (6 bases). Germline V gene sequence: CDR1 SEHNR, CDR2 FQNEAQ (reference sequence). V lost 5 bases and J 4 bases, leaving 15 bases between the germline ends. The CDR3 consists of 14 residues. In nucleotides, the CDR3 is TGTGCCAGCAGCGCCGTAGCAGGGGTTTACGAGCAGTACTTC. It encodes CASSAVAGVYEQYF.